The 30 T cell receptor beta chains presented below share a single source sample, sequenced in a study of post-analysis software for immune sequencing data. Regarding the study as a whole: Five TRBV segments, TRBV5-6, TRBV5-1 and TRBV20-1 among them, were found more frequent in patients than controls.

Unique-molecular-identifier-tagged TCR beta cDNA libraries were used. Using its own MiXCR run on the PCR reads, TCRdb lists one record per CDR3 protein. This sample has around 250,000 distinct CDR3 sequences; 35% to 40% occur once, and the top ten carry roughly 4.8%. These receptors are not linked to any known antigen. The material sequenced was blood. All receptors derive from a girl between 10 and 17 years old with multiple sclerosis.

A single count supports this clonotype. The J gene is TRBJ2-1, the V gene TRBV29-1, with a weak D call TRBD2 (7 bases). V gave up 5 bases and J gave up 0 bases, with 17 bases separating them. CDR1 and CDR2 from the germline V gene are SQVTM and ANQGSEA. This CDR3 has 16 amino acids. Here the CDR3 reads CSVLGGGASSYNEQFF. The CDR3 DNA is TGCAGCGTTCTCGGAGGGGGGGCCAGCTCCTACAATGAGCAGTTCTTC.

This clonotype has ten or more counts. Here the CDR3 reads CASSLARLASGETQYF. CDR3 coding DNA: TGTGCCAGCAGTTTAGCGCGCTTGGCTAGCGGAGAGACCCAGTACTTC. This chain connects TRBV12-3 or TRBV12-4 to TRBJ2-5, with TRBD2 matching over 7 bases. The CDR3 is 16 amino acids. V dropped 0 bases and J dropped 4; count of bases not matched to a gene: 8.

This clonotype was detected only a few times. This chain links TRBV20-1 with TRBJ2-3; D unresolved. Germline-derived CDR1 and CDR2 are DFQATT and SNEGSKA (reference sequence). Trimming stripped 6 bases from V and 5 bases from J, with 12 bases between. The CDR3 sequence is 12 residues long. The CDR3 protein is CSAPGSGDTQYF. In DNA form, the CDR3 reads TGCAGTGCCCCCGGCTCTGGAGATACGCAGTATTTT.

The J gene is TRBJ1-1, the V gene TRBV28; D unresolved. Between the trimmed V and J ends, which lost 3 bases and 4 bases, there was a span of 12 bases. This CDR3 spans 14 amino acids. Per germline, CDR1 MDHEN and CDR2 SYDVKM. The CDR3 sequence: CASSFGVRGTEAFF. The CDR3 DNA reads TGTGCCAGCAGTTTCGGGGTGCGGGGCACTGAAGCTTTCTTT.

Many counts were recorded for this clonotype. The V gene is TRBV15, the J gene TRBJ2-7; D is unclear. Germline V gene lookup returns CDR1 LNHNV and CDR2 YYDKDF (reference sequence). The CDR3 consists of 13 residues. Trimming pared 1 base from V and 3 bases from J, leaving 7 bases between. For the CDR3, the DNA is TGTGCCACCAGCAGAGGCTTTGTCTACGAGCAGTACTTC. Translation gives CATSRGFVYEQYF.

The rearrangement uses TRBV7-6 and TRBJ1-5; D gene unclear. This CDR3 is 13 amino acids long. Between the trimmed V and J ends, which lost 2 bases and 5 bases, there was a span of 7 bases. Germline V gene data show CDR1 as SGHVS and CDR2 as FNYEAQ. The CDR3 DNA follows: TGTGCCAGCAGCTTATCTGCCGATCAGCCCCAGCATTTT. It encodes CASSLSADQPQHF.

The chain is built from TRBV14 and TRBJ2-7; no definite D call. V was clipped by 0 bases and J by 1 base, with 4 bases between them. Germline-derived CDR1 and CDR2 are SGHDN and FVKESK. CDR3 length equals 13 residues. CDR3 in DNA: TGTGCCAGCAGCCAAGATAAGTCCTACGAGCAGTACTTC. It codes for CASSQDKSYEQYF.

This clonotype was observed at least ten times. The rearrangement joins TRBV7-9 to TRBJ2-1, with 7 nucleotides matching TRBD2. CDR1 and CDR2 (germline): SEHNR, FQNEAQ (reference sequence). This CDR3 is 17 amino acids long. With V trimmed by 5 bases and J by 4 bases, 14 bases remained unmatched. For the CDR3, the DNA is TGTGCCAGCAGCCCCCGCCTGGGCGGGAGAACGTACAATGAGCAGTTCTTC. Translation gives CASSPRLGGRTYNEQFF.

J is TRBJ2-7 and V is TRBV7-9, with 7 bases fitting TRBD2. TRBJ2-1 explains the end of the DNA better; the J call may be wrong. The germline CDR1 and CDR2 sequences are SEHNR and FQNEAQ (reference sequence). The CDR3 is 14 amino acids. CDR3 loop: CASSPSPGLSEQFF. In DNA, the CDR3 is TGTGCCAGCAGCCCAAGTCCGGGACTAAGTGAGCAGTTCTTC.

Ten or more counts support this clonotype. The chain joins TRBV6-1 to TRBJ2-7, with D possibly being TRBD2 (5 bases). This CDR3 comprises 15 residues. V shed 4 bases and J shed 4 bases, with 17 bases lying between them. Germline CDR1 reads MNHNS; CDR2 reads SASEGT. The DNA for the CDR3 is TGTGCCAGCAGTGGTTCTGCGGGCTCCCTATACGAGCAGTACTTC. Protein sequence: CASSGSAGSLYEQYF.

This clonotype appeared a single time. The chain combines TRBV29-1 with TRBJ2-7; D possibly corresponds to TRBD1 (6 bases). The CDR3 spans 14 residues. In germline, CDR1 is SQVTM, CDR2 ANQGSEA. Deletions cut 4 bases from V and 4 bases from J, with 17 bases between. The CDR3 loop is CSVVPAGVRYEQYF. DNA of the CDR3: TGCAGCGTTGTTCCGGCAGGGGTAAGGTACGAGCAGTACTTC.

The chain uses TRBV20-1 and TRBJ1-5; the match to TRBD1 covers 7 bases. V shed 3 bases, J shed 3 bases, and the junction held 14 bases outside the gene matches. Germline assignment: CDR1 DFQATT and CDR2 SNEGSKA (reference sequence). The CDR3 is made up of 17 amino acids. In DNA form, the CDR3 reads TGCAGTGCTAGCGGGTTCCAGGGGGGCGGCGTCAATCAGCCCCAGCATTTT. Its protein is CSASGFQGGGVNQPQHF.

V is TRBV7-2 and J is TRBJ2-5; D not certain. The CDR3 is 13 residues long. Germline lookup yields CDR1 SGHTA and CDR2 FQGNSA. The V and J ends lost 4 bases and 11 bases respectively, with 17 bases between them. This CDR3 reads CASSSWMGNEQYF. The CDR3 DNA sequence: TGTGCCAGCAGCTCGTGGATGGGCAATGAGCAGTACTTC.

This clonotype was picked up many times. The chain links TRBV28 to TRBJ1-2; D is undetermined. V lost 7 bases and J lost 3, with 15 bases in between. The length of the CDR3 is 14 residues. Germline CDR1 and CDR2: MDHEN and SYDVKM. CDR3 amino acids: CASTFSRLDYGYTF. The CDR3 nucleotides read TGTGCCAGCACTTTTTCCCGGCTCGACTATGGCTACACCTTC.

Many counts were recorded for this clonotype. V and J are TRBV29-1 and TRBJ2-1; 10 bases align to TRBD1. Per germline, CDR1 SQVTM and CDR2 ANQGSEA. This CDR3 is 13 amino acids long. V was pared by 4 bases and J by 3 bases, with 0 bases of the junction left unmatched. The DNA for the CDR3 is TGCAGCGTTGGGACAGGGGGCTACAATGAGCAGTTCTTC. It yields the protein CSVGTGGYNEQFF.

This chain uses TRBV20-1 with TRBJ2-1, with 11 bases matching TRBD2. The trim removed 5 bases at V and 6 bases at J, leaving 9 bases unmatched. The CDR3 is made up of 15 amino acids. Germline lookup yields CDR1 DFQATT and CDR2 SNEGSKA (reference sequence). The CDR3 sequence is CSAASGTSGLNEQFF. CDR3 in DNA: TGCAGTGCTGCCTCCGGGACTAGCGGTCTCAATGAGCAGTTCTTC.

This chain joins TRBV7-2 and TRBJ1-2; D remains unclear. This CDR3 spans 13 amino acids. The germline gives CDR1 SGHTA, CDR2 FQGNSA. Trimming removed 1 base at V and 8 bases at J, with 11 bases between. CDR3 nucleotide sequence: TGTGCCAGCAGCTTAGGATGGGGTGGCGGCTACACCTTC. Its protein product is CASSLGWGGGYTF.

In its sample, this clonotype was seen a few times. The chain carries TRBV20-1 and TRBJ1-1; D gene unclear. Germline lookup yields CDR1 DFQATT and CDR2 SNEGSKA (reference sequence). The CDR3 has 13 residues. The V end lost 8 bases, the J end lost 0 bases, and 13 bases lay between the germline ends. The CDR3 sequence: CSISPSLNTEAFF. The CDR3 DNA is TGCAGTATCAGCCCCAGTTTGAACACTGAAGCTTTCTTT.

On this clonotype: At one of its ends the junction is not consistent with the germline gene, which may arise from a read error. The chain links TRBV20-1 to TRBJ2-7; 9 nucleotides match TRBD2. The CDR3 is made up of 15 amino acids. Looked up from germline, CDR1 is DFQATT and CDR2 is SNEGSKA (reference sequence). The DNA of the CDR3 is TGCAGTGCTCGAGATAGCGGGAGAGGAGATTACGAGCAGTACTTC. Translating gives CSARDSGRGDYEQYF.

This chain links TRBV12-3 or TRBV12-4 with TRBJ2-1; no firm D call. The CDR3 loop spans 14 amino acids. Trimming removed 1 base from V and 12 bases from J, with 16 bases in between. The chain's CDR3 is CASSLGDPPLMQFF. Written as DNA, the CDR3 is TGTGCCAGCAGTTTAGGAGATCCACCCCTTATGCAGTTCTTC.

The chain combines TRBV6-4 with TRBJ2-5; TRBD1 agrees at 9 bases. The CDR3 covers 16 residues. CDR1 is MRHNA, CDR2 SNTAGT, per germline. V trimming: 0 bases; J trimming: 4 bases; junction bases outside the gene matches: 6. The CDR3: CASSDSTGGTRETQYF. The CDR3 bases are TGTGCCAGCAGTGACTCAACAGGGGGCACGAGAGAGACCCAGTACTTC.

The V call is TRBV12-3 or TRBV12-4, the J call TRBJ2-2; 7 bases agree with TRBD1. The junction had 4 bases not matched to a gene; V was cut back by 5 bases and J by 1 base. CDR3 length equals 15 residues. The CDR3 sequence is CASSARDRNTGELFF. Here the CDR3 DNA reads TGTGCCAGCAGTGCCCGGGACAGGAACACCGGGGAGCTGTTTTTT.

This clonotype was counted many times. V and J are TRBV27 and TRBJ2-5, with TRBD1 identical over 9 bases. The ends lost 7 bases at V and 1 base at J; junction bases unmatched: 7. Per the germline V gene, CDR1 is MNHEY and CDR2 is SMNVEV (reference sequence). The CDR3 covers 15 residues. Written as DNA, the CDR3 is TGTGCCAGCAATGGACAGGGGACGTCCCAAGAGACCCAGTACTTC. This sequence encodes CASNGQGTSQETQYF.

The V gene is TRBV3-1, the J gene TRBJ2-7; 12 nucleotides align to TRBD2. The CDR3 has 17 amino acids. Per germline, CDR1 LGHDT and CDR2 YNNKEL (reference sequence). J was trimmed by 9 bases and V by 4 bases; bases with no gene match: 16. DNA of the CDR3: TGTGCCAGCAGCCCTACCCAACTAGCGGGGGGACACGGAGGGCAGTACTTC. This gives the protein CASSPTQLAGGHGGQYF.

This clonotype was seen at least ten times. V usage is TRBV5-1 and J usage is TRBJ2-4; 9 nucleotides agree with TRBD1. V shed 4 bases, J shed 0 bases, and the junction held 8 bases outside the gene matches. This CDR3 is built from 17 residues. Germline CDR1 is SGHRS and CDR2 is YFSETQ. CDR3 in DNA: TGCGCCAGCAGCGGAAACAGGGGGCTGGGAGCCAAAAACATTCAGTACTTC. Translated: CASSGNRGLGAKNIQYF. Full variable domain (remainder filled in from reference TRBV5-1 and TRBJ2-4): KAGVTQTPRYLIKTRGQQVTLSCSPISGHRSVSWYQQTPGQGLQFLFEYFSETQRNKGNFPGRFSGRQFSNSRSEMNVSTLELGDSALYLCASSGNRGLGAKNIQYFGAGTRLSVL.

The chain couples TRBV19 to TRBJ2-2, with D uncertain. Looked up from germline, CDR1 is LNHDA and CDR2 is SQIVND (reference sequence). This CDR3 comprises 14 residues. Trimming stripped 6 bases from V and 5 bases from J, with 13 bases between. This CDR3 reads CASRNYRATGELFF. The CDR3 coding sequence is TGTGCCAGTAGAAACTACCGGGCAACCGGGGAGCTGTTTTTT.

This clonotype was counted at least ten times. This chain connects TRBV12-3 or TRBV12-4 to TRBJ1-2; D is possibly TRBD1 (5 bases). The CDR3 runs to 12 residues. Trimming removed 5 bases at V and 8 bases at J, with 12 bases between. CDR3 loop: CASSPGTRGYTF. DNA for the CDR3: TGTGCCAGCAGTCCTGGGACGCGGGGCTACACCTTC.

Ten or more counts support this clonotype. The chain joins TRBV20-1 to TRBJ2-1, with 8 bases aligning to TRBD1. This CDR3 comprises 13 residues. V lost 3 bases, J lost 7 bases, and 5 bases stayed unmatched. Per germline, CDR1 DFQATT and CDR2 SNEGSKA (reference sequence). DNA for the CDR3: TGCAGTGCTAGGCAGGGGGCCAGGAATGAGCAGTTCTTC. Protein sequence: CSARQGARNEQFF.

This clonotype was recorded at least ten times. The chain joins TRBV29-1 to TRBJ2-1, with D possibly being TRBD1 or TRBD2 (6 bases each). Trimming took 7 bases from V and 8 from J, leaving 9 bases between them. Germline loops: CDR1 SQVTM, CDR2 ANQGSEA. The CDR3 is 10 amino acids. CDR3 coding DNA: TGCAGCGGGGGGGCCGATGAGCAGTTCTTC. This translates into CSGGADEQFF.

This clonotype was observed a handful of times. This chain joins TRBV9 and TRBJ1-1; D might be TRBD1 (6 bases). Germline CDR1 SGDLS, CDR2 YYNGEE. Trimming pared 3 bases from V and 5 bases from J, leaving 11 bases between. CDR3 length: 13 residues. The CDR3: CASSEGGGTEAFF. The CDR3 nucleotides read TGTGCCAGCAGCGAGGGGGGGGGGACTGAAGCTTTCTTT.